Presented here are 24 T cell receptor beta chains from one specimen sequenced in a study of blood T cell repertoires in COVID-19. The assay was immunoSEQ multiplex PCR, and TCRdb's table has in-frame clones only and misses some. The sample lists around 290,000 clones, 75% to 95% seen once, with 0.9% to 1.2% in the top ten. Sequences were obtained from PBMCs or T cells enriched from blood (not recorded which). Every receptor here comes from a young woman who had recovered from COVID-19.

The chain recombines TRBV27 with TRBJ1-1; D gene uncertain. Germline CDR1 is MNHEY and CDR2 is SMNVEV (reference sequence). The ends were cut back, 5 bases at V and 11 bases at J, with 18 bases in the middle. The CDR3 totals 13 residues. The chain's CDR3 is CASSTSPRWVAFF. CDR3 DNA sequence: TGTGCCAGCAGTACCAGCCCGCGGTGGGTCGCTTTCTTT.

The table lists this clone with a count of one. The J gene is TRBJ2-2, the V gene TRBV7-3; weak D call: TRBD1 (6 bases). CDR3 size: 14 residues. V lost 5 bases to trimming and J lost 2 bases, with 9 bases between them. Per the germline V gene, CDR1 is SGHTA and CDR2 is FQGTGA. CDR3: CASSPRGNTGELFF. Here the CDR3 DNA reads TGTGCCAGCAGCCCCAGGGGCAACACCGGGGAGCTGTTTTTT.

CDR3 nucleotide sequence: TGCGCCAGCAGCTTGGAAGGGGGCGTGGAGACCCAGTACTTC. Translating it yields CASSLEGGVETQYF. The V gene is TRBV5-1, the J gene TRBJ2-5; 7 bases are a match to TRBD1. This CDR3 has 14 amino acids. The germline V gene has CDR1 SGHRS and CDR2 YFSETQ. V shed 0 bases and J 5 bases; nucleotides not matched to a gene: 4.

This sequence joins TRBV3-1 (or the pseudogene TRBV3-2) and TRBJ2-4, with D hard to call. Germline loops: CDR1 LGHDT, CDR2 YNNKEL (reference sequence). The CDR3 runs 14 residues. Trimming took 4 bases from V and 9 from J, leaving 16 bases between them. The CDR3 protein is CASSLGSSIGIQYF. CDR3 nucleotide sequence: TGTGCCAGCAGCCTTGGCTCCTCGATTGGCATTCAGTACTTC.

Written as DNA, the CDR3 is TGTGCCAGCTCACCCCAGACAGAACCCTCCTATGGCTACACCTTC. It encodes CASSPQTEPSYGYTF. V is TRBV18 and J is TRBJ1-2, with D possibly TRBD1 on 5 matching bases. This CDR3 contains 15 residues. Germline V gene lookup returns CDR1 KGHSH and CDR2 LQKENI. With 3 bases removed from V and 4 bases from J, the gap between germline ends came to 15 bases.

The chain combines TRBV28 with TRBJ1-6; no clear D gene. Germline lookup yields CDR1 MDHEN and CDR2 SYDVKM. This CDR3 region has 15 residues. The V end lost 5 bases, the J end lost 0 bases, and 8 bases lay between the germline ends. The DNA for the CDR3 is TGTGCCAGCAGTGCCTCGGGCTCCTATAATTCACCCCTCCACTTT. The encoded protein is CASSASGSYNSPLHF.

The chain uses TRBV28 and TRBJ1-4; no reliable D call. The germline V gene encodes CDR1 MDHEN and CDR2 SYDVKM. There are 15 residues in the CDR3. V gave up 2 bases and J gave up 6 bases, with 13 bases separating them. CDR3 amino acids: CASSLIGPQDEKLFF. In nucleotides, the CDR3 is TGTGCCAGCAGTTTAATCGGCCCCCAGGATGAAAAACTGTTTTTT.

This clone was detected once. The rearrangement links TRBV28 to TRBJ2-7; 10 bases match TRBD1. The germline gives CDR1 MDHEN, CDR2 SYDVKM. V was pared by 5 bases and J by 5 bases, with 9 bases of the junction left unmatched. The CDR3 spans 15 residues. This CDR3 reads CASSETGTGDDEQYF. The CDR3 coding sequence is TGTGCCAGCAGTGAAACCGGGACAGGGGACGACGAGCAGTACTTC. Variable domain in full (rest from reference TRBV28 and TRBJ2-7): DVKVTQSSRYLVKRTGEKVFLECVQDMDHENMFWYRQDPGLGLRLIYFSYDVKMKEKGDIPEGYSVSREKKERFSLILESASTNQTSMYLCASSETGTGDDEQYFGPGTRLTVT.

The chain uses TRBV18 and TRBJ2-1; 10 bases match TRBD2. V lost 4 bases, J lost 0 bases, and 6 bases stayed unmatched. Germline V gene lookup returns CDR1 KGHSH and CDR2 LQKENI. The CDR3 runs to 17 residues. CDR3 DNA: TGTGCCAGCTCACGACTAGCGGGTTTAAGCTCCTACAATGAGCAGTTCTTC. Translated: CASSRLAGLSSYNEQFF.

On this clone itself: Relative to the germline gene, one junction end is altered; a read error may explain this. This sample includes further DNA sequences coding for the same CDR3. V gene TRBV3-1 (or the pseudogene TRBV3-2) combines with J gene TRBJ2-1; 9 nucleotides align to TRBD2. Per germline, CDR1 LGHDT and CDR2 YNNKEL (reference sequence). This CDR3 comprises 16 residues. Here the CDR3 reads CASSRTPGLANNEQFF. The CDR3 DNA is TGTGCCAGCAGCCGTACCCCGGGACTAGCCAACAATGAACAGTTCTTC.

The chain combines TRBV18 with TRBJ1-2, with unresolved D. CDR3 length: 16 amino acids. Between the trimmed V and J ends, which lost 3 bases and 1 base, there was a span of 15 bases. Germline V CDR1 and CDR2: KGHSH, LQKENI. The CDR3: CASSPDLDGSNYGYTF. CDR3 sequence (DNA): TGTGCCAGCTCACCTGACCTAGACGGGAGTAACTATGGCTACACCTTC.

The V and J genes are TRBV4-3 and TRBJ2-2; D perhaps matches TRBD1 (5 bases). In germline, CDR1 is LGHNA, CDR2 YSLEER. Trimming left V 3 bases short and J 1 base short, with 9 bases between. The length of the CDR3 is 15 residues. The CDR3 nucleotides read TGCGCCAGCAGCCACCAGGGTAGGAACACCGGGGAGCTGTTTTTT. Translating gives CASSHQGRNTGELFF.

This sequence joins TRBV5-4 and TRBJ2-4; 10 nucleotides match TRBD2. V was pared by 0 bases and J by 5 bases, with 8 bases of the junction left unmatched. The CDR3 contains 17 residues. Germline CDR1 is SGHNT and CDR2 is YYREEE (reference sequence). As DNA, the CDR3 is TGTGCCAGCAGCTTGGGTGGGACTAGCGCACACCAAAACATTCAGTACTTC. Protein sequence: CASSLGGTSAHQNIQYF.

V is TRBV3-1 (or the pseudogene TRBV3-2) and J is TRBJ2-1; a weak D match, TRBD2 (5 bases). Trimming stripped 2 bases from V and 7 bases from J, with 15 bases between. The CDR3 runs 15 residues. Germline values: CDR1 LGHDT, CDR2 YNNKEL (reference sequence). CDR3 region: CASSQRERGLNEQFF. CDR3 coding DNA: TGTGCCAGCAGCCAAAGGGAGAGAGGGCTAAATGAGCAGTTCTTC.

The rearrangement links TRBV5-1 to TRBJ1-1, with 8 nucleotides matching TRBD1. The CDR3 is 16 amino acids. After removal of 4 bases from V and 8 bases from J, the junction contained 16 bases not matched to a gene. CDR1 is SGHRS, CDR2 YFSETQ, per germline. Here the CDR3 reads CASSLRDRPTLGEAFF. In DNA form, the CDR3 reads TGCGCCAGCAGCCTCCGGGACAGGCCTACCCTAGGGGAAGCTTTCTTT.

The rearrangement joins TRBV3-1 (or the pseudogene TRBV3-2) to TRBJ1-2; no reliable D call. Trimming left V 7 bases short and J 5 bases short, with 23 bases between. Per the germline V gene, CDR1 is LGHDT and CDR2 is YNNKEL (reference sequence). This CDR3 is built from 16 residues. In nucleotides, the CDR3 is TGTGCCAGCAAAATGGGCAGATCGACGCGTCGGTATGGCTACACCTTC. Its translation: CASKMGRSTRRYGYTF.

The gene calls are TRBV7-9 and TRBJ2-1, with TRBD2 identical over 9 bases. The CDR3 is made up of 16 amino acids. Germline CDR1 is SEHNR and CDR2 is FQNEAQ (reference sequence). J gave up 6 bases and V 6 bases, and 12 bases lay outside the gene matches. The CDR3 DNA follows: TGTGCCAGCAGTCCTCCCATAGCGGGAGCCCCCAATGAGCAGTTCTTC. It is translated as CASSPPIAGAPNEQFF.

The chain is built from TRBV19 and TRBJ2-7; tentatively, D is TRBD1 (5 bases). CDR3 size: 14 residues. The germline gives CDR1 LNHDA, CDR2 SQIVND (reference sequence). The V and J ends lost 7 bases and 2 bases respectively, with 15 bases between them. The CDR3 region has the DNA TGTGCCAGTACTCCTTTTCAGGGCACCTACGAGCAGTACTTC. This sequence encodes CASTPFQGTYEQYF.

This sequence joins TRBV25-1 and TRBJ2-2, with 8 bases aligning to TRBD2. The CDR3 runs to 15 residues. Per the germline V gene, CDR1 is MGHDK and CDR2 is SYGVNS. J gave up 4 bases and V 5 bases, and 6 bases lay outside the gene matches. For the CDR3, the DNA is TGTGCCAGCAGTTCCGGGACTAGGGGCACCGGGGAGCTGTTTTTT. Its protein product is CASSSGTRGTGELFF.

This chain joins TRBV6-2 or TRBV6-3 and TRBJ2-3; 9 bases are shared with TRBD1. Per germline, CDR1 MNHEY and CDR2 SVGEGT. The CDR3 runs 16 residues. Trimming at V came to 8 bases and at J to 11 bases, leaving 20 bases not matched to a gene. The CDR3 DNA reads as TGTGCCAGCCGCCCCCCAAGAGGACAGGGGAGTTTCGGGCAGTATTTT. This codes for CASRPPRGQGSFGQYF.

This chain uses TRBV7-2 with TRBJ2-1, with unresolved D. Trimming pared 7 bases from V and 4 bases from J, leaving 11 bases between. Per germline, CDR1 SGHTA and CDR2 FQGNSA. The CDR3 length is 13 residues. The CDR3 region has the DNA TGTGCCAGCACCCTCTTACTATACAATGAGCAGTTCTTC. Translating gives CASTLLLYNEQFF.

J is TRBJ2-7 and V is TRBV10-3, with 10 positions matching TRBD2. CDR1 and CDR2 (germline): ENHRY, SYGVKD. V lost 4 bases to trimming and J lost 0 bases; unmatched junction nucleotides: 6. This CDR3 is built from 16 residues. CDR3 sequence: CAISAKLAGSSYEQYF. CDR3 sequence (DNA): TGTGCCATCAGTGCCAAACTAGCGGGAAGCTCCTACGAGCAGTACTTC.

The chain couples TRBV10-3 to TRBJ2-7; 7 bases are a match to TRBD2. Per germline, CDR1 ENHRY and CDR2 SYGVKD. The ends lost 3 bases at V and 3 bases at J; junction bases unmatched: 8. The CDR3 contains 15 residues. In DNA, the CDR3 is TGTGCCATCAGTGAACGACTAGCTGGTAACTACGAGCAGTACTTC. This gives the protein CAISERLAGNYEQYF.

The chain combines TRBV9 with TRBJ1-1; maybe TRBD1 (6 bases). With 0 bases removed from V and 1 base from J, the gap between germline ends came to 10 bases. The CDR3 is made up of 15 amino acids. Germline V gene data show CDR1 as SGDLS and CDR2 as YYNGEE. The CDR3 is CASSVVGGQNTEAFF. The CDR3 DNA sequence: TGTGCCAGCAGCGTAGTAGGGGGTCAGAACACTGAAGCTTTCTTT.